What follows describes a single T cell receptor gamma chain. Its antigen remains unknown. The data were taken from a study of Vδ1+ human thymocytes. Study-wide results and limits: Highly polyclonal TRG and TRD repertoires with Gaussian CDR3 length distributions appeared in thymus.

Extracted RNA was reverse transcribed into cDNA. Pooled V-gene forward primers with one constant-region reverse primer generated the CDR3 amplicons by multiplex PCR. TCRdb re-identified clones in the multiplex PCR reads via CATT. The sample lists more than 35,000 gamma-chain clones; 20% to 25% were seen once. The ends lost 3 bases at V and 7 bases at J; junction bases unmatched: 6. This CDR3 region has 12 residues. Germline CDR1 and CDR2: VINAFY and YDVSNSKD. The material sequenced was Vdelta1+ gamma-delta thymocytes from the thymus. Described subset: FACS-sorted CD3+ TCRalphabeta- TCRVdelta1+ TCRVdelta2- thymocytes. V gene TRGV5 combines with J gene TRGJ1 or TRGJ2. The TCR sequence derives from a girl less than two years old who had congenital heart surgery. CDR3 amino acids: CATWDRKYKKLF. DNA for the CDR3: TGTGCCACCTGGGACCGTAAGTATAAGAAACTCTTT.